The clone carrying this T cell receptor beta chain has at least ten counts. Preparation of the TCRbeta library was carried out with unique molecular identifiers. TCRdb re-analysed the PCR reads in MiXCR, keeping a single row per CDR3 protein. Of 500,000 or so distinct CDR3 sequences in the sample, over 9.5% were seen once. The data stem from a study of T-cell reconstitution after alpha-beta-depleted transplantation in children. Deletions cut 6 bases from V and 3 bases from J, with 8 bases between. CDR3 length: 13 residues. This chain connects TRBV12-3 or TRBV12-4 to TRBJ2-2; D is uncertain. The receptor was derived from a female patient aged 2-9 years who had a stem cell transplant for aplastic anemia, so the T cells may come from the graft donor. Sequenced material: PBMCs, mostly from graft donor cells, taken 180 days after TCRalphabeta/CD19-depleted stem cell transplant. As DNA, the CDR3 is TGTGCCAGCAGCGACGGTTACACCGGGGAGCTGTTTTTT. This gives the protein CASSDGYTGELFF.